Below, 6 T cell receptor beta chains from the same sample are listed, as sequenced in a study of CD8 T cells in Susac syndrome. RNA in amounts of about 0.5 to 1 ug was reverse transcribed with random hexamers. From the immunoSEQ multiplex PCR reads, TCRdb called clonotypes with MiXCR, one entry per CDR3 protein. The sample has hundreds of thousands of distinct CDR3 sequences, nearly 97% seen once. The sample consisted of CD4+ T cells from PBMCs. The receptors shown here come from a human donor with multiple sclerosis.

This chain links TRBV20-1 with TRBJ1-2, with D hard to call. With 5 bases removed from V and 7 bases from J, the gap between germline ends came to 8 bases. Looked up from germline, CDR1 is DFQATT and CDR2 is SNEGSKA (reference sequence). The length of the CDR3 is 10 residues. The CDR3 region has the DNA TGCAGTGCTGCCTCGGGTGGCTACACCTTC. This translates into CSAASGGYTF.

The V gene is TRBV12-3 or TRBV12-4, the J gene TRBJ2-7, with 8 nucleotides matching TRBD2. Losses at the gene ends were 1 base for V and 4 bases for J; bases not matched to a gene: 6. The CDR3 runs to 15 residues. The CDR3 loop reads CASSLGDGGAYEQYF. The DNA for the CDR3 is TGTGCCAGCAGTTTAGGGGACGGGGGGGCGTACGAGCAGTACTTC.

V and J are TRBV5-6 and TRBJ1-2; the match to TRBD1 covers 10 bases. Germline V gives CDR1 SGHDT, CDR2 YYEEEE. This CDR3 spans 14 amino acids. J gave up 8 bases and V 4 bases, and 8 bases lay outside the gene matches. In nucleotides, the CDR3 is TGTGCCAGCAGCCCGGGACAGGGGAGAATCGGCTACACCTTC. Protein product: CASSPGQGRIGYTF.

This clonotype was observed once. J is TRBJ2-3 and V is TRBV5-1, with D possibly TRBD1 on 6 matching bases. This CDR3 region has 14 residues. V lost 2 bases, J lost 3 bases, and 10 bases lay in between. Germline CDR1 is SGHRS and CDR2 is YFSETQ. For the CDR3, the DNA is TGCGCCAGCAGCTTCGACCAGGGGACAGATACGCAGTATTTT. Translation gives CASSFDQGTDTQYF.

This clonotype showed up just a few times. This chain uses TRBV6-5 with TRBJ1-1, with D tentatively TRBD1 (5 bases). Germline V gene sequence: CDR1 MNHEY, CDR2 SVGAGI. V shed 4 bases and J shed 5 bases, with 8 bases lying between them. The length of the CDR3 is 12 residues. The CDR3 loop reads CASSSGGTEAFF. The CDR3 DNA reads as TGTGCCAGCAGTTCGGGGGGGACTGAAGCTTTCTTT.

As concerns this clonotype: At one of its ends the junction is not consistent with the germline gene, which may arise from a read error. The chain has TRBV20-1 and TRBJ1-1; D unresolved. The CDR3 totals 14 residues. Germline CDR1 reads DFQATT; CDR2 reads SNEGSKA (reference sequence). The CDR3 spells CSARGLVGNTEAFF. DNA of the CDR3: TGCAGTGCCAGAGGGCTGGTGGGGAACACTGAAGCTTTCTTT.